The rows below give T cell receptor beta chains drawn from one sample of a study of blood T cells in healthy people across ages. Each CDR3 protein gets one entry after TCRdb re-called the 5' RACE reads with MiXCR. Of about 1,500,000 distinct CDR3 sequences listed, roughly 40% were seen once; the top ten hold approximately 7.9%. The source material was blood. These TCRs come from a woman between 18 and 29 years old in good health. Each CDR3 is given with its conserved first and last residue. The order of the fields is clone size, D gene, V gene, J gene, CDR3 DNA, CDR3 protein. The D gene is left open where the match is weak. A clone size is listed for some rows: how often the clone was seen (once, few, many), or a class if it is expanded.

clone size: -
D gene: -
V gene: TRBV12-3/TRBV12-4
J gene: TRBJ2-3
CDR3 DNA: TGTGCCAGCAGGAATTCAGGGGTAGATACGCAGTATTTT
CDR3 protein: CASRNSGVDTQYF

clone size: once
D gene: -
V gene: TRBV24-1
J gene: TRBJ2-3
CDR3 DNA: TGTGCCACCAGTGATTCGGCGGGGTTAGATGCGCAGTATTTT
CDR3 protein: CATSDSAGLDAQYF

clone size: few
D gene: -
V gene: TRBV27
J gene: TRBJ2-1
CDR3 DNA: TGTGCCAGCAGTGTTCTAAGCGCCGGTGAGCAGTTCTTC
CDR3 protein: CASSVLSAGEQFF

clone size: -
D gene: TRBD2
V gene: TRBV6-1
J gene: TRBJ2-7
CDR3 DNA: TGTGCCAGCCGGGGGAAAGGACTAGCCTACGAGCAGTACTTC
CDR3 protein: CASRGKGLAYEQYF

clone size: -
D gene: TRBD1
V gene: TRBV20-1
J gene: TRBJ1-2
CDR3 DNA: TGCAGTGCTAGAGCCGGGGGACAGGGAGCCGCTGGCTACACCTTC
CDR3 protein: CSARAGGQGAAGYTF

clone size: -
D gene: -
V gene: TRBV5-1
J gene: TRBJ2-3
CDR3 DNA: TGCGCCAGCAGCTTGGAAGACGGCACAGATACGCAGTATTTT
CDR3 protein: CASSLEDGTDTQYF

clone size: -
D gene: TRBD2
V gene: TRBV6-6
J gene: TRBJ2-3
CDR3 DNA: TGTGCCAGCACTTACCGAACTAGCGAGTGGTATTTT
CDR3 protein: CASTYRTSEWYF

clone size: -
D gene: -
V gene: TRBV7-9
J gene: TRBJ2-1
CDR3 DNA: TGTGCCAGCAGCTTAGCGCTGGGTCCGGGGGACAATGAGCAGTTCTTC
CDR3 protein: CASSLALGPGDNEQFF

clone size: -
D gene: -
V gene: TRBV5-1
J gene: TRBJ2-5
CDR3 DNA: TGCGCCAGCAGCTTGTTGGGGGAATCCTACAATGAGCAGTACTTC
CDR3 protein: CASSLLGESYNEQYF

clone size: -
D gene: TRBD2
V gene: TRBV5-6
J gene: TRBJ2-4
CDR3 DNA: TGTGCCAGCAGCTTGACGAGCGGGGGGGCCAACATTCAGTACTTC
CDR3 protein: CASSLTSGGANIQYF

clone size: -
D gene: -
V gene: TRBV20-1
J gene: TRBJ1-5
CDR3 DNA: TGCAGTGCCCCAGCCGGGGTCAATCAGCCCCAGCATTTT
CDR3 protein: CSAPAGVNQPQHF

clone size: -
D gene: TRBD2
V gene: TRBV12-3/TRBV12-4
J gene: TRBJ2-7
CDR3 DNA: TGTGCCAGCAGTTCCAAAAATATAAAAACTAGCGGGAGAGTTTTCGGCCACGAGCAGTACTTC
CDR3 protein: CASSSKNIKTSGRVFGHEQYF

clone size: -
D gene: TRBD1
V gene: TRBV7-2
J gene: TRBJ1-1
CDR3 DNA: TGTGCCAGCAGCTTATCCGGGACAGGGCGTACTGAAGCTTTCTTT
CDR3 protein: CASSLSGTGRTEAFF

clone size: -
D gene: -
V gene: TRBV12-3/TRBV12-4
J gene: TRBJ2-3
CDR3 DNA: TGTGCCAGCAGTGTAGAGCGGAGGTCAGATACGCAGTATTTT
CDR3 protein: CASSVERRSDTQYF

clone size: few
D gene: -
V gene: TRBV28
J gene: TRBJ1-2
CDR3 DNA: TGTGCCGCCCTGACCCGATTAAACTATGGCTACACCTTC
CDR3 protein: CAALTRLNYGYTF

clone size: -
D gene: -
V gene: TRBV28
J gene: TRBJ1-1
CDR3 DNA: TGTGCCAGCAGTTTACGGGGGGCCACTGAAGCTTTCTTT
CDR3 protein: CASSLRGATEAFF

clone size: -
D gene: TRBD1
V gene: TRBV29-1
J gene: TRBJ2-3
CDR3 DNA: TGCAGCGCTCGAAGGGGGCTCACAGATACGCAGTATTTT
CDR3 protein: CSARRGLTDTQYF

clone size: -
D gene: TRBD2
V gene: TRBV12-3/TRBV12-4
J gene: TRBJ2-3
CDR3 DNA: TGTGCCAGCAGTTTTCATAGCGGGAGCGGGGATACGCAGTATTTT
CDR3 protein: CASSFHSGSGDTQYF

clone size: medium-sized
D gene: TRBD1
V gene: TRBV10-3
J gene: TRBJ2-5
CDR3 DNA: TGTGCCATCAGCCAGGACAGGGGATTTCAAGAGACCCAGTACTTC
CDR3 protein: CAISQDRGFQETQYF

clone size: few
D gene: -
V gene: TRBV6-4
J gene: TRBJ2-3
CDR3 DNA: TGTGCCAGCAGTGAGTCAGCATCCACAGATACGCAGTATTTT
CDR3 protein: CASSESASTDTQYF

clone size: -
D gene: -
V gene: TRBV20-1
J gene: TRBJ1-2
CDR3 DNA: TGCAGTGCTAGAGGGGACTTCTATGGCTACACCTTC
CDR3 protein: CSARGDFYGYTF

clone size: -
D gene: TRBD1
V gene: TRBV5-6
J gene: TRBJ2-1
CDR3 DNA: TGTGCCAGCAGCCTGTCAGACACAGGGGGGTACAATGAGCAGTTCTTC
CDR3 protein: CASSLSDTGGYNEQFF

clone size: -
D gene: -
V gene: TRBV20-1
J gene: TRBJ1-2
CDR3 DNA: TGCAGTGCTAGATCCCCGGGCAGGGTGGGTGGCTACACCTTC
CDR3 protein: CSARSPGRVGGYTF

clone size: -
D gene: TRBD2
V gene: TRBV18
J gene: TRBJ2-7
CDR3 DNA: TGTGCCAGCCCACCGCGACTAGCGGGAGAGGACGAGCAGTACTTC
CDR3 protein: CASPPRLAGEDEQYF

clone size: -
D gene: -
V gene: TRBV18
J gene: TRBJ1-4
CDR3 DNA: TGTGCCAGCTCCTCCGGGACGGGGACCGAAAAACTGTTTTTT
CDR3 protein: CASSSGTGTEKLFF

clone size: -
D gene: TRBD1
V gene: TRBV11-2
J gene: TRBJ1-1
CDR3 DNA: TGTGCCAGCAGCTTAGGGGACAGGGGGCAAACTGAAGCTTTCTTT
CDR3 protein: CASSLGDRGQTEAFF

clone size: many
D gene: -
V gene: TRBV12-3/TRBV12-4
J gene: TRBJ2-7
CDR3 DNA: TGTGCCAGCAGCTTGGGTAGCGGCTCCTACGAGCAGTACTTC
CDR3 protein: CASSLGSGSYEQYF

clone size: -
D gene: -
V gene: TRBV5-1
J gene: TRBJ2-4
CDR3 DNA: TGCGCCAGCACAAACGAACTAGCCAAAAACATTCAGTACTTC
CDR3 protein: CASTNELAKNIQYF

clone size: -
D gene: -
V gene: TRBV12-3/TRBV12-4
J gene: TRBJ1-1
CDR3 DNA: TGTGCCAGCAGTCCCATTCCCCCGCCTGAAGCTTTCTTT
CDR3 protein: CASSPIPPPEAFF

clone size: few
D gene: -
V gene: TRBV5-1
J gene: TRBJ2-7
CDR3 DNA: TGCGCCATCCGGTCCCCCCACAATGAGCAGTACTTC
CDR3 protein: CAIRSPHNEQYF

clone size: -
D gene: TRBD2
V gene: TRBV12-3/TRBV12-4
J gene: TRBJ2-4
CDR3 DNA: TGTGCCAGCAGTTTGATCGGCGGGGGGATGGCCAAAAACATTCAGTACTTC
CDR3 protein: CASSLIGGGMAKNIQYF

clone size: -
D gene: -
V gene: TRBV6-1
J gene: TRBJ2-5
CDR3 DNA: TGTGCCAGCAGTGAAGGGGGTCGTCAAGACCTCCATGAGCAGTACTTC
CDR3 protein: CASSEGGRQDLHEQYF

clone size: -
D gene: -
V gene: TRBV25-1
J gene: TRBJ1-1
CDR3 DNA: TGTGCCAGCAGTGAATCGGGGGGTAACACTGAAGCTTTCTTT
CDR3 protein: CASSESGGNTEAFF

clone size: -
D gene: -
V gene: TRBV20-1
J gene: TRBJ2-7
CDR3 DNA: TGCAGTGCTAGTCCCCTTCCCGGGATCGCGTACTACGAGCAGTACTTC
CDR3 protein: CSASPLPGIAYYEQYF

clone size: many
D gene: TRBD1
V gene: TRBV7-8
J gene: TRBJ2-1
CDR3 DNA: TGTGCCAGCAGCTTCGGGACAGGGGTCAACAATGAGCAGTTCTTC
CDR3 protein: CASSFGTGVNNEQFF

clone size: -
D gene: TRBD2
V gene: TRBV27
J gene: TRBJ2-1
CDR3 DNA: TGTGCCAGCAGTCCCAACCCGGGACTAGCGGGAGATGAGCAGTTCTTC
CDR3 protein: CASSPNPGLAGDEQFF

clone size: -
D gene: -
V gene: TRBV4-2
J gene: TRBJ2-3
CDR3 DNA: TGTGCCAGCAGGGTTGGAGTAGAGCAGGAAACAGATACGCAGTATTTT
CDR3 protein: CASRVGVEQETDTQYF

clone size: -
D gene: -
V gene: TRBV3-1
J gene: TRBJ2-7
CDR3 DNA: TGTGCCAGCAGCCAACCCTCGCGGAACTCCTACGAGCAGTACTTC
CDR3 protein: CASSQPSRNSYEQYF

clone size: few
D gene: TRBD1
V gene: TRBV30
J gene: TRBJ1-4
CDR3 DNA: TGTGCCTGGAGTGCGGGACAGAATGAAAAACTGTTTTTT
CDR3 protein: CAWSAGQNEKLFF

clone size: once
D gene: -
V gene: TRBV7-2
J gene: TRBJ2-5
CDR3 DNA: TGTGCCAGCAGCGCGGAGCCAGGCCGTCAAGAGACCCAGTACTTC
CDR3 protein: CASSAEPGRQETQYF

clone size: few
D gene: -
V gene: TRBV6-4
J gene: TRBJ1-5
CDR3 DNA: TGTGCCAGCAGTGCCAACGGAGTGGATCAGCCCCAGCATTTT
CDR3 protein: CASSANGVDQPQHF